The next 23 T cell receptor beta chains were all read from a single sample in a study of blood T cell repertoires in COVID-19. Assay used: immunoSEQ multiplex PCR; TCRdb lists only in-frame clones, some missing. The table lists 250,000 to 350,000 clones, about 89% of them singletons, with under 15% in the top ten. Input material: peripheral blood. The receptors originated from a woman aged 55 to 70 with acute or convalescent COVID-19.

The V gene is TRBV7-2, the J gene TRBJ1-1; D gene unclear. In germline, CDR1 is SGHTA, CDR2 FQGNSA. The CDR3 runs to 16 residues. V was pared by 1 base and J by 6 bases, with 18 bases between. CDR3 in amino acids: CASSLGPISTKAEAFF. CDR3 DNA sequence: TGTGCCAGCAGCTTAGGCCCGATTTCTACTAAGGCTGAAGCTTTCTTT.

The CDR3 protein is CASSSGTGSNYGYTF. Written as DNA, the CDR3 is TGTGCCAGCAGCTCGGGGACAGGGTCTAACTATGGCTACACCTTC. This chain uses TRBV7-3 with TRBJ1-2; 9 bases are a match to TRBD1. The junction had 3 bases not matched to a gene; V was cut back by 4 bases and J by 0 bases. Germline CDR1 is SGHTA and CDR2 is FQGTGA. The CDR3 covers 15 residues.

The CDR3 DNA follows: TGTGCCAGCAGTTCGGCACAGGGGGCAGGGGAGACCCAGTACTTC. Encoded protein: CASSSAQGAGETQYF. The rearrangement uses TRBV6-6 and TRBJ2-5, with 9 bases lining up with TRBD1. V lost 4 bases, J lost 5 bases, and 8 bases stayed unmatched. The V gene's germline CDR1 is MNHNY and CDR2 SVGAGI (reference sequence). The CDR3 is 15 amino acids.

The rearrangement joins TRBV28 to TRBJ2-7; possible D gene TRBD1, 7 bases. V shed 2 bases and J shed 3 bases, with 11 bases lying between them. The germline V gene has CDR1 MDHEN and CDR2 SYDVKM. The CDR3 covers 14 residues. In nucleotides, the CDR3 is TGTGCCAGCAGTTTACAGGGGGGCTTCTACGAGCAGTACTTC. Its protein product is CASSLQGGFYEQYF.

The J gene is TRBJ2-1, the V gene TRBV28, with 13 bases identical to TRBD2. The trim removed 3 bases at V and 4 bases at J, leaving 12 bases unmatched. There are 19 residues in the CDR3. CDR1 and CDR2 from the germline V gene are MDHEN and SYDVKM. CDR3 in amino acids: CASSFISGTSGMGYNEQFF. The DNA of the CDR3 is TGTGCCAGCAGTTTCATCTCCGGGACTAGCGGGATGGGGTACAATGAGCAGTTCTTC.

CDR3 coding DNA: TGTGCCAGCAGCGGGACACGTGAAGCTTTCTTT. Translating it yields CASSGTREAFF. V usage is TRBV28 and J usage is TRBJ1-1; D possibly corresponds to TRBD1 (6 bases). CDR3 length: 11 amino acids. Trimming removed 6 bases from V and 7 bases from J, with 9 bases in between. Germline loops: CDR1 MDHEN, CDR2 SYDVKM.

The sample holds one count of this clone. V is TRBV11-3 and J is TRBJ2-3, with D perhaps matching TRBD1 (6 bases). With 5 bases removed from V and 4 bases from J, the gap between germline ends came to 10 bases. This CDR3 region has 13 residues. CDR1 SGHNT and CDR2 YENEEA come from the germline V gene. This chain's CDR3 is CASSPQGSDTQYF. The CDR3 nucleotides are TGTGCCAGCAGCCCACAGGGCTCAGATACGCAGTATTTT. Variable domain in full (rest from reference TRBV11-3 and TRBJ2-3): EAGVVQSPRYKIIEKKQPVAFWCNPISGHNTLYWYLQNLGQGPELLIRYENEEAVDDSQLPKDRFSAERLKGVDSTLKIQPAELGDSAVYLCASSPQGSDTQYFGPGTRLTVL.

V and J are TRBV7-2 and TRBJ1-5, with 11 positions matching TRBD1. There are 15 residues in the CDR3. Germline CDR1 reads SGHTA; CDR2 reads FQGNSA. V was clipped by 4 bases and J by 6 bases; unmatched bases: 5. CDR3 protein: CASSSGQGARQPQHF. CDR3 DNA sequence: TGTGCCAGCAGCTCCGGACAGGGGGCTCGTCAGCCCCAGCATTTT.

The CDR3 DNA reads TGTGCCAGCAGCTCCCGTGGCCGCTACACCTTC. Translating gives CASSSRGRYTF. V gene TRBV5-4 combines with J gene TRBJ1-2; D is ambiguous. The CDR3 runs 11 residues. The V gene's germline CDR1 is SGHNT and CDR2 YYREEE (reference sequence). Trimming cost V 3 bases and J 9 bases, with 9 bases left between them.

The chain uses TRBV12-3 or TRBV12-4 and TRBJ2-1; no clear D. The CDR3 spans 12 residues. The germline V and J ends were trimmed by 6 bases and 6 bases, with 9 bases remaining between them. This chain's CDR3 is CASRRASNEQFF. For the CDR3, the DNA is TGTGCCAGCAGGCGAGCGAGCAATGAGCAGTTCTTC.

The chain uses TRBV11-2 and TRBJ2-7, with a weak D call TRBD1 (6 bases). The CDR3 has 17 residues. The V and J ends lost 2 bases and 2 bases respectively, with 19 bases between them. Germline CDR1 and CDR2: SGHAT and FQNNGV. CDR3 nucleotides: TGTGCCAGCAGCTTATCGATGTTCCTGGGGGCCCCCTACGAGCAGTACTTC. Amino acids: CASSLSMFLGAPYEQYF.

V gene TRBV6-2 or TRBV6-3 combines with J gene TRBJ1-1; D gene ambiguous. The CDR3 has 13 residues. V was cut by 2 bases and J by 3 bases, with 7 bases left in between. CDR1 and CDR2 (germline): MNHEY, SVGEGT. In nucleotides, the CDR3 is TGTGCCAGCAGTTACACAGAATACACTGAAGCTTTCTTT. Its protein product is CASSYTEYTEAFF.

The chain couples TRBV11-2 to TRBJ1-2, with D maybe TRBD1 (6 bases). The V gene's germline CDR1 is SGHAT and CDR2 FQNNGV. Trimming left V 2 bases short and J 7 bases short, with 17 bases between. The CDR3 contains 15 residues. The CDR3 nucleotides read TGTGCCAGCAGCTTACGAGACAGGTATTCCGGTGGCTACACCTTC. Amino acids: CASSLRDRYSGGYTF.

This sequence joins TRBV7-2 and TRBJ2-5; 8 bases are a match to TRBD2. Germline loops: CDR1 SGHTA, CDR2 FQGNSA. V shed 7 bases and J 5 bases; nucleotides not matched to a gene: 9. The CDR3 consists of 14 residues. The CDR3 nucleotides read TGTGCCAGCAAATCCCGGGGGGGCGGGGAGACCCAGTACTTC. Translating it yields CASKSRGGGETQYF.

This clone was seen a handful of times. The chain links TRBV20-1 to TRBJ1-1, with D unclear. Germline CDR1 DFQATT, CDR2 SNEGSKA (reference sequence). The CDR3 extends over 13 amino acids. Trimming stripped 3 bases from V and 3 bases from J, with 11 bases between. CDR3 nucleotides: TGCAGTGCTAGTTATCAGGACTACACTGAAGCTTTCTTT. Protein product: CSASYQDYTEAFF.

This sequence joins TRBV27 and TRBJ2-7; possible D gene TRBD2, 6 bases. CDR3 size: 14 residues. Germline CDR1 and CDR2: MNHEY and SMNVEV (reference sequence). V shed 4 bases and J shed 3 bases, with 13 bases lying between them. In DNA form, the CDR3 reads TGTGCCAGCAGTTCGGGACTGGGTTACTACGAGCAGTACTTC. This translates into CASSSGLGYYEQYF.

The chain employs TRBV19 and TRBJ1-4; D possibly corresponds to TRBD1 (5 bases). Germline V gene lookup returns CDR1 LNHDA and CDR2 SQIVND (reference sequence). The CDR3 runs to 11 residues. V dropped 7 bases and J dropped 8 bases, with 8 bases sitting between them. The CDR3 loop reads CASTDREKLFF. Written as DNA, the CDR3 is TGTGCCAGTACCGACAGAGAAAAACTGTTTTTT.

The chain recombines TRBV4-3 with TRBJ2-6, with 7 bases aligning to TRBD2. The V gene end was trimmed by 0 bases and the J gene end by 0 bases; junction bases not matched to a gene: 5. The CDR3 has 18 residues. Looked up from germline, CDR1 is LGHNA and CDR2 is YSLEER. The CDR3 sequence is CASSQDLGGFSGANVLTF. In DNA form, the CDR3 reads TGCGCCAGCAGCCAAGATCTGGGGGGGTTCTCTGGGGCCAACGTCCTGACTTTC.

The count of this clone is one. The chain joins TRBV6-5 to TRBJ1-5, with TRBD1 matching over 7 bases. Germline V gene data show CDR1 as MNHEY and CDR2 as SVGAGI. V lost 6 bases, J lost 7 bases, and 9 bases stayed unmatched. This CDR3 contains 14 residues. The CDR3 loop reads CASSPTGEWQPQHF. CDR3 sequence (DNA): TGTGCCAGCAGCCCCACAGGGGAATGGCAGCCCCAGCATTTT.

The CDR3 sequence: CASSQDYSNQPQHF. The CDR3 region has the DNA TGTGCCAGCAGCCAAGATTATAGCAATCAGCCCCAGCATTTT. The chain links TRBV3-1 (or the pseudogene TRBV3-2) to TRBJ1-5; D is undetermined. The germline V gene encodes CDR1 LGHDT and CDR2 YNNKEL (reference sequence). Trimming shortened V by 0 bases and J by 0 bases, and 3 bases separated the two germline ends. This CDR3 is 14 amino acids long.

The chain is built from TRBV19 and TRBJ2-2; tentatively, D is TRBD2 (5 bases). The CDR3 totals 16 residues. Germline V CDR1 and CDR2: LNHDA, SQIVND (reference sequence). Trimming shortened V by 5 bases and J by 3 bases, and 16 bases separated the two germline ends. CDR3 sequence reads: CASSWSGLTDTGELFF. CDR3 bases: TGTGCCAGTAGTTGGTCCGGACTCACAGACACCGGGGAGCTGTTTTTT.

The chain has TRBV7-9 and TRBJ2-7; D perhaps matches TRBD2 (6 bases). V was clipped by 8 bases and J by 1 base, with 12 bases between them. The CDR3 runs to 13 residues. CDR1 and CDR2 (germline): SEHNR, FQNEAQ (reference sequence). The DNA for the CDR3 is TGTGCCAGCCTCCGGAGCGGGTCCTACGAGCAGTACTTC. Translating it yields CASLRSGSYEQYF.

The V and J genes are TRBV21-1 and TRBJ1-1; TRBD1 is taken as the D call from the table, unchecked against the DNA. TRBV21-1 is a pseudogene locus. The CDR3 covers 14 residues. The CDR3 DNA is TGTGCCAGCAGCAAGGACAGGGCGCGCTCTGAAGCTTTCTTT. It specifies CASSKDRARSEAFF.